This T cell receptor (beta chain) was captured by sequencing in a study of blood T cell repertoires in COVID-19. Across the whole study: The samples span acute and convalescent COVID-19 from the United States, Italy and Spain. Sample material is recorded as cDNA or gDNA derived from T cells, B-cell-depleted T cells, or PBMCs.

Worth noting for this clone: Distinct nucleotide sequences in the sample also encode this CDR3.

In the authors' methods: Counts of nucleated cells, estimated from reference gene primer amplification, were obtained. TCRdb's table, derived via immunoSEQ multiplex PCR, lists solely in-frame clones and lacks some. The DNA gave D and trimming, while V, J and clone size come from that table. The data contain around 150,000 clones, roughly 90% of them singletons. The germline V gene encodes CDR1 SQVTM and CDR2 ANQGSEA. Trimming removed 6 bases from V and 4 bases from J, with 13 bases in between. The CDR3 loop spans 13 amino acids. The clonotype originates from a woman in her 50s who had recovered from COVID-19. The sample was PBMCs or T cells enriched from blood (not recorded which). The rearrangement links TRBV29-1 to TRBJ1-5; a weak D match, TRBD1 (6 bases). The CDR3 DNA follows: TGCAGCGTCGCCGACAGGTCGAATCAGCCCCAGCATTTT. Its translation is CSVADRSNQPQHF.